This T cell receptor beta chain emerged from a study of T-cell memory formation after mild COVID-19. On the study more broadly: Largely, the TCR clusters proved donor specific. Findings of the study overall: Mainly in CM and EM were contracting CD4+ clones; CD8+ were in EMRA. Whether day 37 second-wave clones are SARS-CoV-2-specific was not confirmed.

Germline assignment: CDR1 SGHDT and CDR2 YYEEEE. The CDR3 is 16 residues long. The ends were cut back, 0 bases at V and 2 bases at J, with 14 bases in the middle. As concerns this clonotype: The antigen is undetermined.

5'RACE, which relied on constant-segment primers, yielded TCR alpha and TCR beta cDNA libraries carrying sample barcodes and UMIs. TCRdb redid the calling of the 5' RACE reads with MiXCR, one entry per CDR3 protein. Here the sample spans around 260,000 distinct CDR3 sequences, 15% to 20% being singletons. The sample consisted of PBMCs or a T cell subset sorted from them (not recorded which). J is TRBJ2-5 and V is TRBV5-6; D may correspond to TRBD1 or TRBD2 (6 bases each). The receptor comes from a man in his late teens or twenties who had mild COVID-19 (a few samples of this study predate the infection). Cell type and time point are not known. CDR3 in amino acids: CASSLVGGGIQETQYF. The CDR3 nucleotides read TGTGCCAGCAGCTTGGTAGGAGGGGGTATACAAGAGACCCAGTACTTC.